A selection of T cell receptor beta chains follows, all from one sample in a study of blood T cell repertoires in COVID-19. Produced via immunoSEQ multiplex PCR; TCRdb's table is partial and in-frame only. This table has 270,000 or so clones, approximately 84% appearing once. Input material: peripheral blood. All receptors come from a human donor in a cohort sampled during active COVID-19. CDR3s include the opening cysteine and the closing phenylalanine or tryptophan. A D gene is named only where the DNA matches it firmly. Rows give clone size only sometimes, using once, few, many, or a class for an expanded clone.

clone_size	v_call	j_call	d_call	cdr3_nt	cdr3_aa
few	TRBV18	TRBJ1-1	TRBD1	TGTGCCAGCTCGGACAGGGGGATGAACACTGAAGCTTTCTTT	CASSDRGMNTEAFF
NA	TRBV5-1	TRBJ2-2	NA	TGCGCCAGCAGCTTGGTTGCAGTTAACACCGGGGAGCTGTTTTTT	CASSLVAVNTGELFF
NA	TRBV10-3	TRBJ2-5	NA	TGTGCCATCAGTCAGGCTCCTCAAGAGACCCAGTACTTC	CAISQAPQETQYF
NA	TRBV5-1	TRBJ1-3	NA	TGCGCCAGCAGCTTGGGACAGGGAAACACCATATATTTT	CASSLGQGNTIYF
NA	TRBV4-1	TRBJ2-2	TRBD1	TGCGCCAGCAGCCAGGAGGACAGGGGATTCGACACCGGGGAGCTGTTTTTT	CASSQEDRGFDTGELFF
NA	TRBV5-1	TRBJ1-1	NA	TGCGCCAGCAGCCACGGGGACATGAACACTGAAGCTTTCTTT	CASSHGDMNTEAFF
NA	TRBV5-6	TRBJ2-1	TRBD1	TGTGCCAGCAGCGTGGGACAGGGCGATGAGCAGTTCTTC	CASSVGQGDEQFF
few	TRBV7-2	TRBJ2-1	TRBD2	TGTGCCAGCAGCTTCCGTACTAGCGGACACAATGAGCAGTTCTTC	CASSFRTSGHNEQFF
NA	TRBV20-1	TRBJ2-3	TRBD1	TGCAGTGCTAGTGTACAGGGGGCACGGAATACGCAGTATTTT	CSASVQGARNTQYF
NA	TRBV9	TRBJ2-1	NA	TGTGCCAGCAGCGTAGGAGTGACTAGGACTAATGAGCAGTTCTTC	CASSVGVTRTNEQFF
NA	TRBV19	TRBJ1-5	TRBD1	TGTGCCAGTAGTCCATGGGGACAGGGGCCTCAGCCCCAGCATTTT	CASSPWGQGPQPQHF
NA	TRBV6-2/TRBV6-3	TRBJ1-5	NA	TGTGCCAGCAGCTCTACGGACTATCAGCCCCAGCATTTT	CASSSTDYQPQHF
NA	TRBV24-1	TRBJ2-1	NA	TGTGCCACCAGTCTCGGAGGGGCGGGATCCTACAATGAGCAGTTCTTC	CATSLGGAGSYNEQFF
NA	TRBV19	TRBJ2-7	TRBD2	TGTGCCAGTAGTCCGGTCTACCGAGCGCTAGCGGGAGGCTTCTACGAGCAGTACTTC	CASSPVYRALAGGFYEQYF
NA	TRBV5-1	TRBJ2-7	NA	TGCGCCAGCAGCTTAGGCGGGCGCTACGAGCAGTACTTC	CASSLGGRYEQYF
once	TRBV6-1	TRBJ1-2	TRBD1	TGTGCCAGCAGCGCCGGGACAGGGGGTGGCTACACCTTC	CASSAGTGGGYTF
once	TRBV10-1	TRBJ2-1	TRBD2	TGCGCCAGCAGTGATTCCTTCGGAGGCGGGAGGCCCAACAATGAGCAGTTCTTC	CASSDSFGGGRPNNEQFF
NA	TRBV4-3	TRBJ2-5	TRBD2	TGCGCCAGCAGCCCGTCGCTAGCGGGGGTTGGAGAGACCCAGTACTTC	CASSPSLAGVGETQYF
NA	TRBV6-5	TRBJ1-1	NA	TGTGCCAGCAGACGGAGCCTTAGCACTGAAGCTTTCTTT	CASRRSLSTEAFF
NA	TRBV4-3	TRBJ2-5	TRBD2	TGCGCCAGCAGCCAAGCGTCGCTAGCGGGGGGGCTGGGAGAGACCCAGTACTTC	CASSQASLAGGLGETQYF
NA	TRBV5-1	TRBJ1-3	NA	TGCGCCAGCAGCGGGAAGAGGGTGGGAAACACCATATATTTT	CASSGKRVGNTIYF
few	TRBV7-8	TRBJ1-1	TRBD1	TGTGCCAGCAGGGGACCCCGGACAGGGGGCACTGAAGCTTTCTTT	CASRGPRTGGTEAFF
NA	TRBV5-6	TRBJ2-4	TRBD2	TGTGCCAGCAGCCTTAGCGGGAGTAGTGGAAACATTCAGTACTTC	CASSLSGSSGNIQYF
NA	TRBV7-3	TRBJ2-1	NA	TGTGCCAGCAGCTTAGTCGTGTACAATGAGCAGTTCTTC	CASSLVVYNEQFF
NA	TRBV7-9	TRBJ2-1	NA	TGTGCCAGCAGCGCCCCCATCCCAGGGGACCACAATGAGCAGTTCTTC	CASSAPIPGDHNEQFF
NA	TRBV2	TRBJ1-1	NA	TGTGCCACCTGGGGAGCAGCGCAGGACCACACTGAAGCTTTCTTT	CATWGAAQDHTEAFF
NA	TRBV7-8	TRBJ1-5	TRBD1	TGTGCCAGCAGCTTAGGGGGACAGGGCTGGAGCAATCAGCCCCAGCATTTT	CASSLGGQGWSNQPQHF
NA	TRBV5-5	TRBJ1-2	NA	TGTGCCAGCAGCTTGGAGTGGTCATCGGGCTATGGCTACACCTTC	CASSLEWSSGYGYTF
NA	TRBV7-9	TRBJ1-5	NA	TGTGCCAGCAGCTTAGACGGCAGGGGCCACAATCAGCCCCAGCATTTT	CASSLDGRGHNQPQHF
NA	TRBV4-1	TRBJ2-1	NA	TGCGCCAGCAGTCAAGGAGGAGATTATCGTTACAATGAGCAGTTCTTC	CASSQGGDYRYNEQFF
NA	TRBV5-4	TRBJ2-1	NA	TGTGCCAGCAGCTTGGGGTCGGGACACCACAATGAGCAGTTCTTC	CASSLGSGHHNEQFF
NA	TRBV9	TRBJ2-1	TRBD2	TGTGCCAGCAGCGTCGACCTCAGGACTAGCCACAATGAGCAGTTCTTC	CASSVDLRTSHNEQFF
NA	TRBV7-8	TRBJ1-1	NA	TGTGCCAGCAGCTTAGACAGATGGACTGAAGCTTTCTTT	CASSLDRWTEAFF
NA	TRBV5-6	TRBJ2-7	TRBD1	TGTGCCAGCAGCTTGTTGGGACAGGGGACAACCTACGAGCAGTACTTC	CASSLLGQGTTYEQYF
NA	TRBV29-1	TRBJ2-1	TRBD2	TGCAGCGCTTCCGGGACTAGCGGGAGGTTAGTTAGCAATGAGCAGTTCTTC	CSASGTSGRLVSNEQFF
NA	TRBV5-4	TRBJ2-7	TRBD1	TGTGCCAGCAGCTCAGGGGGCCCCTACGAGCAGTACTTC	CASSSGGPYEQYF
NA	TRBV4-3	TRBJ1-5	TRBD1	TGCGCCAGCAGCCAAGTCAGGGGGGGCAATCAGCCCCAGCATTTT	CASSQVRGGNQPQHF
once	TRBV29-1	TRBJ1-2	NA	TGCAGCGTTGAAGATCGTAGGCAGGCGGGCTATGGCTACACCTTC	CSVEDRRQAGYGYTF
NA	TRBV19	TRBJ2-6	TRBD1	TGTGCCAGTAGCCGGGGGACAGGGATCTCTGGGGCCAACGTCCTGACTTTC	CASSRGTGISGANVLTF
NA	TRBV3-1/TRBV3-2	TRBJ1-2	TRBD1	TGTGCCAGCAGCCGCGGACAGGGAGGGTCTGGCTATGGCTACACCTTC	CASSRGQGGSGYGYTF
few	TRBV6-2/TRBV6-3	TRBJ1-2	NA	TGTGCCAGCAGTACACAGGGATGGGGCTACACCTTC	CASSTQGWGYTF
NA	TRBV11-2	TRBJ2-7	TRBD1	TGTGCCAGCAGTACGGGACAGGGTCCCTACGAGCAGTACTTC	CASSTGQGPYEQYF
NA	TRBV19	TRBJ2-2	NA	TGTGCCAGTAGTGCGGGGGCCGCGAACACCGGGGAGCTGTTTTTT	CASSAGAANTGELFF
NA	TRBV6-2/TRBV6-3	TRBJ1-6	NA	TGTGCCAGCAGTTACCCGGTGGGGCCCAATTCACCCCTCCACTTT	CASSYPVGPNSPLHF
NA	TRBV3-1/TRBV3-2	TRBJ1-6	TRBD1	TGTGCCAGCAGCCTTGACAGGGGTAATTCACCCCTCCACTTT	CASSLDRGNSPLHF
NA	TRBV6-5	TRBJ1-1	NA	TGTGCCAGCAGTTTCGGGACACCGAACACTGAAGCTTTCTTT	CASSFGTPNTEAFF